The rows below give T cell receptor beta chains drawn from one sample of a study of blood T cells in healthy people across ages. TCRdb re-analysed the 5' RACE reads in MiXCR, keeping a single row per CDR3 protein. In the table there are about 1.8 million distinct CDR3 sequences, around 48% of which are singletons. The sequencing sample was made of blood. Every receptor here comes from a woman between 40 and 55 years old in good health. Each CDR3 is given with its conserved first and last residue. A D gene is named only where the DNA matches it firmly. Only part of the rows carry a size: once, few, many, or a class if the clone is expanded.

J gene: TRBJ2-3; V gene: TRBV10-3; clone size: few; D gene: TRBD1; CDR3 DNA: TGTGCCATCAGTGAGTCACAGGGGCGAAGCACAGATACGCAGTATTTT; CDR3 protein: CAISESQGRSTDTQYF
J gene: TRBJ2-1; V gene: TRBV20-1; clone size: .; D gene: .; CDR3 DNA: TGCAGTGCTAAACAGGGATCCAATGAGCAGTTCTTC; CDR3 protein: CSAKQGSNEQFF
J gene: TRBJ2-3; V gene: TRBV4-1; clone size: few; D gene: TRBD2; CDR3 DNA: TGCGCCAGCAGCCAAGCTAGCGGAAGTAGCACAGATACGCAGTATTTT; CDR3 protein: CASSQASGSSTDTQYF
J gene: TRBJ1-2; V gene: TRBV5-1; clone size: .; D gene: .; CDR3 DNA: TGCGCCAGCAGCTTGGCCCCAAGGGGGGCGCCCGAAGGCTACACCTTC; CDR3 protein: CASSLAPRGAPEGYTF
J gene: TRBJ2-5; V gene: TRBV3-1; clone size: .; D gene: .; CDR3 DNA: TGTGCCAGCAGCCAAGATCTTTCGGCTGCAGGGACCCAGTACTTC; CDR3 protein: CASSQDLSAAGTQYF
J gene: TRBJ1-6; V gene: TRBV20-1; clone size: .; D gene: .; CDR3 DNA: TGCAGTGCTAGAGGCAGGGAGGACGGCTCCTATAATTCACCCCTCCACTTT; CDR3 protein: CSARGREDGSYNSPLHF
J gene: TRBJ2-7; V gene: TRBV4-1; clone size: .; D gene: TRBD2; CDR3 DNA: TGCGCCAGCAGCCAAGATAAGTTGGGGGGGTACGGCGAGCAGTACTTC; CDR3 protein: CASSQDKLGGYGEQYF
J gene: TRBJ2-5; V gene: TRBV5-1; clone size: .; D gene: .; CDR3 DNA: TGCGCCAGCAGCTTCGCGCAGCGCAGCCAAGAGACCCAGTACTTC; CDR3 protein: CASSFAQRSQETQYF
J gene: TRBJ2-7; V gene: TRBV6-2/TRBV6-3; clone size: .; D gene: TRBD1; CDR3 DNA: TGTGCCAGCAGTAGTATTAGGGGGCTGAGCTACGAGCAGTACTTC; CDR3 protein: CASSSIRGLSYEQYF
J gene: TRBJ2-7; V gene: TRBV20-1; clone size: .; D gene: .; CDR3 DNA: TGCAGTGCTAGGGGTCCGGGCTCCTACGAGCAGTACTTC; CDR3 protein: CSARGPGSYEQYF
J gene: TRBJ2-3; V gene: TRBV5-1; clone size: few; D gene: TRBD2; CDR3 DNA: TGCGCCAGCAGCTTGGCCGCGGGGGGCCCCACAGATACGCAGTATTTT; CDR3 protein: CASSLAAGGPTDTQYF
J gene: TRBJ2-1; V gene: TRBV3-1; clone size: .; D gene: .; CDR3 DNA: TGTGCCAGCAGCCATGGCCGGGGTGGGCAGTTCTTC; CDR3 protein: CASSHGRGGQFF
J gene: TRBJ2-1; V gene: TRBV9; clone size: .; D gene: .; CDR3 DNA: TGTGCCAGCAGCCAGGTGGCAGGGACCAACTACAATGAGCAGTTCTTC; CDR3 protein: CASSQVAGTNYNEQFF
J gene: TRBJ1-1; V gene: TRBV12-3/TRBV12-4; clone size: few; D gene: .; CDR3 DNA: TGTGCCAGCAGTTTCACAGGGCAGAACACTGAAGCTTTCTTT; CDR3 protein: CASSFTGQNTEAFF
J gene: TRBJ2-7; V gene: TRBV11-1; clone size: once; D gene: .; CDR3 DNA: TGTGCCAGCAGTCCCAACCTGGGGTCGGCCTACGAGCAGTACTTC; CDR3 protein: CASSPNLGSAYEQYF
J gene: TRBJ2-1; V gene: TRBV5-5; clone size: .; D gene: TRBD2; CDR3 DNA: TGTGCCAGCAGCTTCCTAGCGGGGGGGCCCACTGAGCAGTTCTTC; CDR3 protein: CASSFLAGGPTEQFF
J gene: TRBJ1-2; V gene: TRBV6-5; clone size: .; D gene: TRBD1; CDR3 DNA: TGTGCCAGCAGCGGACAGGGAATAGCTAACTATGGCTACACCTTC; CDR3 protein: CASSGQGIANYGYTF
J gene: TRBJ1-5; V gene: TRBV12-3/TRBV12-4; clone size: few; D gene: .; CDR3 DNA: TGTGCCAGCAGTTCCCTCGCCCAGCCCCAGCATTTT; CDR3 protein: CASSSLAQPQHF
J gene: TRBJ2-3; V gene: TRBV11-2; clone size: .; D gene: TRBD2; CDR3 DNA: TGTGCCAGCAGCTTACCACAGCGGGGGGAATTCACAGATACGCAGTATTTT; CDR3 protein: CASSLPQRGEFTDTQYF
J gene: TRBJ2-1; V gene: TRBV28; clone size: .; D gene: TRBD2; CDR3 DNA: TGTGCCAGCAGTCTCTTGTCGGGGGGGCGACGAGATGAGCAGTTCTTC; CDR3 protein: CASSLLSGGRRDEQFF
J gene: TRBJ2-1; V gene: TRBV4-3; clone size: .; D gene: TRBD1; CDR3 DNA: TGCGCCAGCAGCCAAAGGGACAGATCCTACAATGAGCAGTTCTTC; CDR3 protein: CASSQRDRSYNEQFF
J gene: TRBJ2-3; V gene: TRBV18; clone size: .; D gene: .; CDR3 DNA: TGTGCCAGCTACACAGCCCTCGAGGATACGCAGTATTTT; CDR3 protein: CASYTALEDTQYF
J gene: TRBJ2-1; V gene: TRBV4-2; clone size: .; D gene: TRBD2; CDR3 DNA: TGTGCCAGCAGCGAGGTTTGGGGGGGCTCCTACAATGAGCAGTTCTTC; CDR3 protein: CASSEVWGGSYNEQFF
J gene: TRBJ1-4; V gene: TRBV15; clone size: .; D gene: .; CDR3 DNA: TGTGCCACCAGCAGAGATCAAGGAGGGAATGAAAAACTGTTTTTT; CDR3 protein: CATSRDQGGNEKLFF
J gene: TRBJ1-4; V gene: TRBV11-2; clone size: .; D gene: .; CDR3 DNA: TGTGCCAGCAGCTTAGATCTCGGGGGAAACGAAAAACTGTTTTTT; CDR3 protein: CASSLDLGGNEKLFF
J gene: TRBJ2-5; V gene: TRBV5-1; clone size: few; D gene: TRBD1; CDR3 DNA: TGCGCCAGCAGCGGTCGGACAGGGGAAGAGACCCAGTACTTC; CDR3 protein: CASSGRTGEETQYF
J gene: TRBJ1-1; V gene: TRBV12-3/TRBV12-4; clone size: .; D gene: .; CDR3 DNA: TGTGCCAGCAGTTTTAAGAGGGGCGAGAACACTGAAGCTTTCTTT; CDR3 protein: CASSFKRGENTEAFF
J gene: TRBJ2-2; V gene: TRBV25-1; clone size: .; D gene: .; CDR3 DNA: TGTGCCAGCAGTGAACGGGACCTAGGGGAGCTGTTTTTT; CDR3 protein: CASSERDLGELFF
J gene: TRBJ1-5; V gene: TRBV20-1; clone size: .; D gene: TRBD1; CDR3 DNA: TGCAGTGCCCCGGACAGGGCGGAAAATCAGCCCCAGCATTTT; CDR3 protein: CSAPDRAENQPQHF
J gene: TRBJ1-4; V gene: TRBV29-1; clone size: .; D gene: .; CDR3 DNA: TGCAGCGTTGAAGCCTATCTTGGGAAACTGTTTTTT; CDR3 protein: CSVEAYLGKLFF
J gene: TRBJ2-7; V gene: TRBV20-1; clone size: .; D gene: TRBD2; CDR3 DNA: TGCAGTGCTAGAGATGCCGGGGGGGGAAATGAGCAGTACTTC; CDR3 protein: CSARDAGGGNEQYF
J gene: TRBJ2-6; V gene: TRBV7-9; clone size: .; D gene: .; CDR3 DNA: TGTGCCAGCAGCTCCACAGTCTTCCTCTCTGGGGCCAACGTCCTGACTTTC; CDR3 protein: CASSSTVFLSGANVLTF
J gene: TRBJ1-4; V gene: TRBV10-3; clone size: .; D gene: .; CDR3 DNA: TGTGCCATCAGTGAAGAGGGGGAAAAACTGTTTTTT; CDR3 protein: CAISEEGEKLFF
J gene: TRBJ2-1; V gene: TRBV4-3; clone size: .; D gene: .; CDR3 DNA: TGCGCCAGCAGCCAAGTGGGTGAAGGGGTCTACAATGAGCAGTTCTTC; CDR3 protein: CASSQVGEGVYNEQFF
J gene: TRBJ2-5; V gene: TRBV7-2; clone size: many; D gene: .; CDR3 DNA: TGTGCCAGCACCCGGGGGGCGCAAGAGACCCAGTACTTC; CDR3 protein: CASTRGAQETQYF
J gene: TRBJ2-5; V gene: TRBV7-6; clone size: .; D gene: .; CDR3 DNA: TGTGCCAGCAGCCCGTATACAGGGTCAGAGACCCAGTACTTC; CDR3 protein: CASSPYTGSETQYF